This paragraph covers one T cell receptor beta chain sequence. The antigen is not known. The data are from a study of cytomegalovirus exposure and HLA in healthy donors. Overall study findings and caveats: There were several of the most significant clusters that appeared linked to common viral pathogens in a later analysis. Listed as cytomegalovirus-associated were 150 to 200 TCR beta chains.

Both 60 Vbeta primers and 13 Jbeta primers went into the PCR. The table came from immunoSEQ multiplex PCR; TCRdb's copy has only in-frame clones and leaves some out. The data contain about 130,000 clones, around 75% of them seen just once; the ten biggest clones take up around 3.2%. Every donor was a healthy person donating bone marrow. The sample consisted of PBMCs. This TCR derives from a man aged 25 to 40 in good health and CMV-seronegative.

CDR3 amino acids: CASSLSHEQYF. CDR3 nucleotides: TGTGCCAGCAGCCTGAGCCACGAGCAGTACTTC. This chain uses TRBV7-6 with TRBJ2-7; the D is unclear. The V end lost 5 bases, the J end lost 5 bases, and 7 bases lay between the germline ends. Germline assignment: CDR1 SGHVS and CDR2 FNYEAQ. CDR3 size: 11 residues.